A single sample is the source of the 26 T cell receptor beta chains below, sequenced in a study of blood T cell repertoires in COVID-19. Assay: immunoSEQ multiplex PCR; the TCRdb copy retains only in-frame clones and omits some. The data show 180,000 or so clones, with around 86% seen just once and 8% to 10% held by the top ten. The sample consisted of peripheral blood. These receptors originate from a man between 60 and 75 years old with acute or convalescent COVID-19.

The chain links TRBV15 to TRBJ2-7, with D perhaps TRBD2 (5 bases). The CDR3 has 15 residues. With 2 bases removed from V and 3 bases from J, the gap between germline ends came to 14 bases. Germline V gene lookup returns CDR1 LNHNV and CDR2 YYDKDF (reference sequence). The CDR3 protein is CATSRPPPGSYEQYF. DNA for the CDR3: TGTGCCACCAGCAGACCCCCCCCGGGGAGCTACGAGCAGTACTTC. Looking up the rest from reference TRBV15 and TRBJ2-7 gives the full variable domain: DAMVIQNPRYQVTQFGKPVTLSCSQTLNHNVMYWYQQKSSQAPKLLFHYYDKDFNNEADTPDNFQSRRPNTSFCFLDIRSPGLGDTAMYLCATSRPPPGSYEQYFGPGTRLTVT.

This rearrangement joins TRBV5-1 to TRBJ1-1, with a tentative D call TRBD1 (5 bases). Trimming stripped 4 bases from V and 1 base from J, with 23 bases between. There are 18 residues in the CDR3. The V gene's germline CDR1 is SGHRS and CDR2 YFSETQ. The CDR3 DNA reads TGCGCCAGCAGCCCAGAAGGTTCCGGCAGGGTAGGGAACACTGAAGCTTTCTTT. Its translation is CASSPEGSGRVGNTEAFF.

V usage is TRBV20-1 and J usage is TRBJ2-7, with D hard to call. V was pared by 3 bases and J by 0 bases, with 15 bases between. Germline CDR1 is DFQATT and CDR2 is SNEGSKA (reference sequence). The CDR3 is made up of 15 amino acids. CDR3 nucleotide sequence: TGCAGTGCTAGTGACGGTATCGTGAGCTCCTACGAGCAGTACTTC. Translated, it gives CSASDGIVSSYEQYF.

The rearrangement joins TRBV18 to TRBJ2-7, with D possibly TRBD2 on 5 matching bases. Germline CDR1 reads KGHSH; CDR2 reads LQKENI. Trimming took 2 bases from V and 0 from J, leaving 11 bases between them. The length of the CDR3 is 15 residues. The chain's CDR3 is CASSPTLGSSYEQYF. CDR3 nucleotides: TGTGCCAGCTCACCAACATTAGGGAGCTCCTACGAGCAGTACTTC.

J is TRBJ2-7 and V is TRBV9; TRBD1 matches at 8 bases. CDR1 is SGDLS, CDR2 YYNGEE, per germline. The CDR3 length is 14 residues. The V segment lost 6 bases and the J segment 2 bases; nucleotides outside the gene matches: 7. The CDR3 loop is CASNRGIEPYEQYF. DNA of the CDR3: TGTGCCAGCAACAGGGGGATAGAACCCTACGAGCAGTACTTC. The full variable domain, in which reference TRBV9 and TRBJ2-7 provide the parts outside the CDR3, is DSGVTQTPKHLITATGQRVTLRCSPRSGDLSVYWYQQSLDQGLQFLIQYYNGEERAKGNILERFSAQQFPDLHSELNLSSLELGDSALYFCASNRGIEPYEQYFGPGTRLTVT.

This rearrangement joins TRBV28 to TRBJ2-1; possible D gene TRBD1, 6 bases. V lost 3 bases, J lost 4 bases, and 10 bases lay in between. The V gene's germline CDR1 is MDHEN and CDR2 SYDVKM. This CDR3 is built from 14 residues. The CDR3 DNA sequence: TGTGCCAGCAGTTTCGACAGGACATACAATGAGCAGTTCTTC. This encodes CASSFDRTYNEQFF.

This clone was seen a handful of times. V is TRBV28 and J is TRBJ2-1, with 14 bases lining up with TRBD2. The CDR3 has 20 amino acids. Germline lookup yields CDR1 MDHEN and CDR2 SYDVKM. V shed 3 bases, J shed 7 bases, and the junction held 17 bases outside the gene matches. CDR3 region: CASSLSPGLAGVGVANEQFF. In DNA, the CDR3 is TGTGCCAGCAGTTTGTCCCCGGGACTAGCGGGAGTGGGGGTGGCGAATGAGCAGTTCTTC.

The genes are TRBV10-3 and TRBJ1-5; D perhaps matches TRBD1 (5 bases). The CDR3 has 14 amino acids. The germline gives CDR1 ENHRY, CDR2 SYGVKD. The ends were cut back, 10 bases at V and 6 bases at J, with 19 bases in the middle. The CDR3, as DNA: TGTGCCACTTCGCTAGTGCAGGGAGGTCAGCCCCAGCATTTT. Translated, it gives CATSLVQGGQPQHF.

The chain recombines TRBV19 with TRBJ1-5, with D possibly matching TRBD1 (5 bases). This CDR3 is 17 amino acids long. Trimming pared 5 bases from V and 3 bases from J, leaving 20 bases between. Looked up from germline, CDR1 is LNHDA and CDR2 is SQIVND (reference sequence). CDR3 DNA: TGTGCCAGTAGTCCTAGTGGGGCAGAAGGGAACAATCAGCCCCAGCATTTT. It specifies CASSPSGAEGNNQPQHF.

The chain is built from TRBV7-2 and TRBJ1-1; D unresolved. This CDR3 has 14 amino acids. V gave up 1 base and J gave up 3 bases, with 9 bases separating them. CDR1 is SGHTA, CDR2 FQGNSA, per germline. CDR3 in DNA: TGTGCCAGCAGCTTAGAAGTTAGATACACTGAAGCTTTCTTT. Its translation is CASSLEVRYTEAFF.

The gene calls are TRBV6-5 and TRBJ1-2, with a possible D match to TRBD1 (5 bases). CDR1 and CDR2 (germline): MNHEY, SVGAGI. The CDR3 consists of 12 residues. The V gene lost 7 bases and the J gene lost 6 bases, with 12 bases spanning the gap. The CDR3 DNA is TGTGCCAGCACCAGGGACTATGATGGCTACACCTTC. Protein product: CASTRDYDGYTF.

This rearrangement joins TRBV30 to TRBJ1-1, with D perhaps TRBD1 (6 bases). The CDR3 runs 11 residues. In germline, CDR1 is GTSNPN, CDR2 SVGIG (reference sequence). V lost 3 bases, J lost 8 bases, and 10 bases lay in between. CDR3 DNA sequence: TGTGCCTGGAGAGAAAGGGGGGAAGCTTTCTTT. This translates into CAWRERGEAFF.

The genes are TRBV19 and TRBJ1-5; maybe TRBD1 (5 bases). The germline V gene has CDR1 LNHDA and CDR2 SQIVND (reference sequence). Trimming took 6 bases from V and 1 from J, leaving 10 bases between them. The CDR3 is made up of 14 amino acids. The chain's CDR3 is CASSNGGSNQPQHF. The CDR3 coding sequence is TGTGCCAGTAGCAACGGGGGGAGCAATCAGCCCCAGCATTTT. The full variable domain, its missing parts supplied by reference TRBV19 and TRBJ1-5, is DGGITQSPKYLFRKEGQNVTLSCEQNLNHDAMYWYRQDPGQGLRLIYYSQIVNDFQKGDIAEGYSVSREKKESFPLTVTSAQKNPTAFYLCASSNGGSNQPQHFGDGTRLSIL.

This clone has a single count. This chain links TRBV6-5 with TRBJ2-7, with 9 bases identical to TRBD2. The germline CDR1 and CDR2 sequences are MNHEY and SVGAGI. The CDR3 sequence is 15 residues long. V shed 6 bases and J 5 bases; nucleotides not matched to a gene: 11. The CDR3 spells CASRLIAGVFNEQYF. The CDR3 bases are TGTGCCAGCAGATTGATAGCGGGAGTTTTCAACGAGCAGTACTTC.

V is TRBV18 and J is TRBJ2-1; 8 positions match TRBD2. Germline values: CDR1 KGHSH, CDR2 LQKENI. The CDR3 is 14 residues long. The J segment lost 6 bases and the V segment lost 4 bases, leaving 5 bases of the junction unmatched. CDR3 residues: CASSHGLAGNEQFF. CDR3 coding DNA: TGTGCCAGCTCACACGGACTAGCAGGCAATGAGCAGTTCTTC.

In the case of this clone: The same CDR3 also results from other DNA sequences found in this sample. The chain combines TRBV24-1 with TRBJ1-3; 7 positions match TRBD1. The CDR3 contains 15 residues. The ends lost 4 bases at V and 2 bases at J; junction bases unmatched: 4. Germline V gene lookup returns CDR1 KGHDR and CDR2 SFDVKD. The CDR3 sequence is CATSDPTGTGNTIYF. For the CDR3, the DNA is TGTGCCACCAGTGACCCGACAGGGACTGGAAACACCATATATTTT.

The chain links TRBV7-8 to TRBJ1-1; D not resolved. Trimming stripped 5 bases from V and 3 bases from J, with 25 bases between. Germline loops: CDR1 SGHVS, CDR2 FQNEAQ. The CDR3 is made up of 18 amino acids. The CDR3: CASSPGLVRALKDTEAFF. The CDR3 DNA reads as TGTGCCAGCAGCCCAGGACTGGTCCGCGCCCTGAAGGACACTGAAGCTTTCTTT. Filled out from reference TRBV7-8 and TRBJ1-1, the complete variable domain reads GAGVSQSPRYKVAKRGQDVALRCDPISGHVSLFWYQQALGQGPEFLTYFQNEAQLDKSGLPSDRFFAERPEGSVSTLKIQRTQQEDSAVYLCASSPGLVRALKDTEAFFGQGTRLTVV.

The rearrangement joins TRBV6-5 to TRBJ1-1; D is ambiguous. V lost 1 base to trimming and J lost 5 bases, with 8 bases between them. The CDR3 runs 13 residues. Germline V gene sequence: CDR1 MNHEY, CDR2 SVGAGI. The CDR3 nucleotides read TGTGCCAGCAGTTACTTGAGGGATACTGAAGCTTTCTTT. The encoded protein is CASSYLRDTEAFF.

The rearrangement links TRBV7-3 to TRBJ2-1; D is ambiguous. This CDR3 spans 15 amino acids. Trimming removed 0 bases from V and 0 bases from J, with 6 bases in between. Germline assignment: CDR1 SGHTA and CDR2 FQGTGA. The chain's CDR3 is CASSLTWSSYNEQFF. The CDR3 nucleotides read TGTGCCAGCAGCTTAACCTGGAGCTCCTACAATGAGCAGTTCTTC. The full variable domain, completed using reference TRBV7-3 and TRBJ2-1, is GAGVSQTPSNKVTEKGKYVELRCDPISGHTALYWYRQSLGQGPEFLIYFQGTGAADDSGLPNDRFFAVRPEGSVSTLKIQRTERGDSAVYLCASSLTWSSYNEQFFGPGTRLTVL.

This clone showed up many times. The chain carries TRBV29-1 and TRBJ2-7, with 7 nucleotides matching TRBD1. The CDR3 spans 14 residues. Looked up from germline, CDR1 is SQVTM and CDR2 is ANQGSEA. J was trimmed by 0 bases and V by 1 base; bases with no gene match: 3. The CDR3 bases are TGCAGCGTTGAAGCGGGACAGAGCTCCTACGAGCAGTACTTC. It is translated as CSVEAGQSSYEQYF.

The CDR3 region has the DNA TGTGCCAGCAGTTACTCGGTCGGACAGAGGTTTTTT. It specifies CASSYSVGQRFF. The rearrangement uses TRBV6-2 or TRBV6-3 and TRBJ1-4, with D possibly matching TRBD1 (6 bases). Germline values: CDR1 MNHEY, CDR2 SVGEGT. The CDR3 is 12 residues long. The V end was cut by 0 bases, the J end by 16 bases, with 12 bases between.

V and J are TRBV27 and TRBJ2-7, with TRBD2 matching over 7 bases. Losses at the gene ends were 3 bases for V and 4 bases for J; bases not matched to a gene: 9. The CDR3 covers 15 residues. The germline V gene encodes CDR1 MNHEY and CDR2 SMNVEV (reference sequence). Here the CDR3 reads CASSFRGRPHYEQYF. The DNA for the CDR3 is TGTGCCAGCAGTTTCCGCGGGAGACCCCATTACGAGCAGTACTTC.

The rearrangement joins TRBV30 to TRBJ2-5, with unresolved D. The V end was cut by 3 bases, the J end by 1 base, with 12 bases between. Germline CDR1 reads GTSNPN; CDR2 reads SVGIG (reference sequence). The CDR3 runs 14 residues. The CDR3 protein is CAWSPGSSQETQYF. The DNA for the CDR3 is TGTGCCTGGAGCCCCGGGTCATCCCAAGAGACCCAGTACTTC.

The chain is built from TRBV27 and TRBJ2-7; 9 bases align to TRBD1. Trimming at V came to 4 bases and at J to 5 bases, leaving 9 bases not matched to a gene. This CDR3 comprises 15 residues. The V gene's germline CDR1 is MNHEY and CDR2 SMNVEV (reference sequence). The CDR3 loop reads CASSSGTGWSHEQYF. The CDR3 coding sequence is TGTGCCAGCAGTTCTGGGACAGGGTGGTCCCACGAGCAGTACTTC.

The chain carries TRBV28 and TRBJ2-3; 9 positions match TRBD2. Per the germline V gene, CDR1 is MDHEN and CDR2 is SYDVKM. The CDR3 contains 14 residues. The trim removed 5 bases at V and 4 bases at J, leaving 4 bases unmatched. In DNA form, the CDR3 reads TGTGCCAGCAGTCTAGCGGGACCCTCAGATACGCAGTATTTT. It encodes CASSLAGPSDTQYF.

The genes are TRBV28 and TRBJ1-1; D gene unclear. The CDR3 runs to 17 residues. Deletions cut 6 bases from V and 0 bases from J, with 20 bases between. Germline V gives CDR1 MDHEN, CDR2 SYDVKM. CDR3: CASSTRWEVPMNTEAFF. The CDR3 bases are TGTGCCAGCAGCACACGATGGGAGGTGCCCATGAACACTGAAGCTTTCTTT.